This T cell receptor (beta chain) was identified in a study of glioma-infiltrating T cells after dendritic cell vaccination. Data came from immunoSEQ multiplex PCR; TCRdb stores just in-frame clones and leaves some out. The data show more than 95,000 clones, roughly 81% seen once. The V gene's germline CDR1 is SGHNT and CDR2 YYREEE (reference sequence). V shed 4 bases and J shed 1 base, with 13 bases lying between them. The CDR3 is made up of 15 amino acids. The TCR was taken from a human donor with glioblastoma. The sequencing used blood, collected before dendritic cell vaccination. The J gene is TRBJ2-3, the V gene TRBV5-4, with D uncertain. This CDR3 is CASSPRNFGTDTQYF. DNA for the CDR3: TGTGCCAGCAGCCCGAGGAATTTTGGCACAGATACGCAGTATTTT.